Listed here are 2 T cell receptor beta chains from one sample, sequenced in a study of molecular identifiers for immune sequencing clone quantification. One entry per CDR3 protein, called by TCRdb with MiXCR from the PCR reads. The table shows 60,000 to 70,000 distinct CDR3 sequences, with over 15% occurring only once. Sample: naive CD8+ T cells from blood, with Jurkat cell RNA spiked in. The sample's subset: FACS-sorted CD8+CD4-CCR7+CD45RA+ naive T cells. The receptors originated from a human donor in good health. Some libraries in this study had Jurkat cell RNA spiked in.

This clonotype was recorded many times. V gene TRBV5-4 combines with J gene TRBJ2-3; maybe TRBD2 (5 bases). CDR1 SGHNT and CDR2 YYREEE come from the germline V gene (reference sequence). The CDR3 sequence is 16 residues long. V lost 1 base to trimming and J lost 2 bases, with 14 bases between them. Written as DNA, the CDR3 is TGTGCCAGCAGCTTGATCCAAGCGGAAACCACAGATACGCAGTATTTT. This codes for CASSLIQAETTDTQYF. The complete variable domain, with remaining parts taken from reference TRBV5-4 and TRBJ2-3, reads ETGVTQSPTHLIKTRGQQVTLRCSSQSGHNTVSWYQQALGQGPQFIFQYYREEENGRGNFPPRFSGLQFPNYSSELNVNALELDDSALYLCASSLIQAETTDTQYFGPGTRLTVL.

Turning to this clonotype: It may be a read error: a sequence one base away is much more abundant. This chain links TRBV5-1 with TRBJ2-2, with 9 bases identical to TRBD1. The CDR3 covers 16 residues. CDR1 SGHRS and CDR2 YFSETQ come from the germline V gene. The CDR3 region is CASSLSGTGFNGELLF. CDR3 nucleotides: TGCGCCAGCAGCTTGTCCGGGACAGGGTTCAACGGGGAGCTGCTTTTT.